Each of the 3 T cell receptor beta chains below was sequenced from the same sample in a study of naive CD8 T cells in extremely preterm neonates. TCRdb's table, derived via immunoSEQ multiplex PCR, lists solely in-frame clones and lacks some. The profile covers 4,200 or so clones, with about 97% appearing a single time and more than 0.65% taken by the ten largest. The sample taken for sequencing was naive CD8+ T cells from blood. These receptors were taken from a human donor in good health.

V is TRBV27 and J is TRBJ2-3; TRBD2 agrees at 9 bases. Germline assignment: CDR1 MNHEY and CDR2 SMNVEV (reference sequence). The V segment lost 3 bases and the J segment 1 base; nucleotides outside the gene matches: 8. The CDR3 has 17 amino acids. The CDR3 here is CASSFLSQRGGTDTQYF. The CDR3 DNA follows: TGTGCCAGCAGTTTCCTCTCGCAGCGGGGGGGCACAGATACGCAGTATTTT.

This chain uses TRBV4-3 with TRBJ2-3; D is possibly TRBD2 (5 bases). This CDR3 has 17 residues. The germline V gene encodes CDR1 LGHNA and CDR2 YSLEER. V lost 4 bases, J lost 0 bases, and 17 bases lay in between. CDR3 region: CASSLRLEAWSTDTQYF. CDR3 DNA: TGCGCCAGCAGCCTCCGTCTGGAGGCCTGGAGCACAGATACGCAGTATTTT.

The chain couples TRBV5-8 to TRBJ2-5; 9 nucleotides align to TRBD2. Germline V lookup: CDR1 SGHTS, CDR2 YDEGEE. Trimming removed 4 bases from V and 4 bases from J; junction bases left unmatched: 5. The CDR3 totals 14 residues. The CDR3 region has the DNA TGTGCCAGCAGCCCGACTAGCGGTCGAGAGACCCAGTACTTC. Residues: CASSPTSGRETQYF.